This T cell receptor beta chain was observed in a study of blood T cell repertoires in COVID-19 (dated by TCRdb to between 2020 and 2021). Regarding the study in general: Collaborator samples came from the United States, Italy and Spain and covered acute and convalescent phases of COVID-19. The dataset comprised deeply sampled blood TCRbeta repertoires from subjects exposed to, actively infected with, or recovered from COVID-19. The material from the prospective study consisted of cDNA or gDNA derived from T cells, B-cell-depleted T cells, or PBMCs. A freely available public database, intended as a resource for researchers studying the immune response to SARS-CoV-2, is where the repertoires were released. Sample metadata almost always included a de-identified subject ID, COVID-19 status, age in years and sex. The samples were drawn from two sources: the first 160 participants of the ongoing ImmuneRACE study, and fewer than 1,500 subjects contributed by 6 global collaborators. Where HLA class I and class II types were available, the types were taken from metadata supplied by the sample provider, not from assay-based typing. Results the study describes overall, beyond this receptor: Clinical and demographic metadata were provided uncurated, with the amount varying by source and participant.

TCRbeta CDR3 regions were amplified from genomic DNA by means of the immunoSEQ Assay, a bias-controlled multiplex PCR. The authors processed their data as follows. Within the assay, amplification of reference gene primers was used to estimate how many nucleated cells each sample contained. To quantify the absolute abundance of each unique TCRbeta CDR3 rearrangement, sequence reads were collapsed and filtered. Productive Simpson clonality was computed per sample as the square root of Simpson's diversity index over productive rearrangements. Imported from immuneACCESS, the table was reduced by TCRdb to in-frame sequences with V and J called. These copies leave out some clones; in studies compared against another copy, an unresolved V gene accounts for under half, and the cause of the remainder is not known. V, J and clone size were drawn from that table, and D and trimming were deduced from the DNA. Within this sample are about 300,000 clones, with about 89% of them counted one time only. Less than 3% of the sample rests with the top ten.

CDR1 and CDR2, looked up from the germline V gene (reference sequence), are LGHDT and YNNKEL. V and J are trimmed by 6 bases and 3 bases, and the gene matches miss 7 bases of the junction. CDR3 length: 15 amino acids, cysteine to phenylalanine. The retained sequence is limited to the CDR3, 45 bases, with the frame set at the first base. A word on this clone: The antigen this receptor binds is unknown. It has no much larger one-base neighbor in the sample; base qualities were not kept.

Participants in the prospective study were aged roughly 18 to 89 years, lived in 24 United States geographic areas, and enrolled through a virtual design. To assign participants to cohorts, the prospective study relied on clinical history that participants themselves reported in a screening survey and a study questionnaire. For ImmuneRACE Cohort 3, a participant was defined as recovered based on two consecutive negative NP/OP PCR tests, clearance by a healthcare professional, or resolution of symptoms. Mobile phlebotomists in the prospective study collected whole blood, serum and a nasopharyngeal or oropharyngeal swab from every participant. Prospective study participants could optionally give additional blood draws and questionnaires over a roughly 2-month period. Before DNA extraction, prospective study blood samples were shipped either frozen or at room temperature.

What was sequenced was PBMCs or T cells enriched from blood (not recorded which). This receptor was identified in a young woman who had recovered from COVID-19. The V gene is TRBV3-1 (or the pseudogene TRBV3-2) and the J gene is TRBJ2-3, and 9 junctional nucleotides match TRBD2. For the CDR3, the sequence is CASSELAGRTDTQYF. The bases read TGTGCCAGCAGTGAACTAGCGGGTAGGACAGATACGCAGTATTTT.